This T cell receptor beta chain derives from a study of cytomegalovirus exposure and HLA in healthy donors. Broader study findings: Previous analysis showed most TCR beta V segments were productive about 87% or about 30% of the time.

Points on this clone: The antigen is not known.

The germline V gene has CDR1 SGHNT and CDR2 YYREEE (reference sequence). This CDR3 has 17 residues. The V segment lost 2 bases and the J segment 5 bases; nucleotides outside the gene matches: 14. A multiplex PCR was run with 60 Vbeta primers and 13 Jbeta primers. The assay was immunoSEQ multiplex PCR, and TCRdb's table has in-frame clones only and misses some. Of about 140,000 clones detected, 80% to 85% appear once; the ten largest clones hold approximately 2.9%. The material sequenced was PBMCs. The origin of this receptor is a woman between 25 and 40 years old in good health and CMV-seronegative. The rearrangement joins TRBV5-4 to TRBJ2-5; 8 nucleotides line up with TRBD2. In DNA form, the CDR3 reads TGTGCCAGCAGCTTAAGCCCTGACGGGAGGGCCGGGGAGACCCAGTACTTC. It codes for CASSLSPDGRAGETQYF.